This T cell receptor beta chain derives from a study of metastatic and nonmetastatic thyroid tumors. TCRdb reassembled clones from the PCR reads with MiXCR. The sample shows approximately 17,000 clones, roughly 17% of them seen only once. The entire patient cohort was treatment-naive prior to thyroid surgery. This clone is a singleton in its sample. Trimming took off 4 bases at V and 0 bases at J, with 9 bases between the two ends. Looked up from germline, CDR1 is SGHDN and CDR2 is FVKESK. The length of the CDR3 is 14 residues. The sample was blood. The clonotype comes from a male donor with papillary thyroid cancer or a benign thyroid nodule (not recorded which). Some clones in this sample may be carry-over from other donors' samples. The genes are TRBV14 and TRBJ1-1; D not certain. CDR3 DNA: TGTGCCAGCAGCCCACCTGGGATGAACACTGAAGCTTTCTTT. This translates into CASSPPGMNTEAFF.